Below, 15 T cell receptor beta chains from the same sample are listed, as sequenced in a study of OX40 agonist ivuxolimab in advanced cancers. Sequencing used immunoSEQ multiplex PCR; TCRdb keeps in-frame clones, though not all of them. The sample consists of 20,000 to 25,000 clones, 80% to 90% of them appearing once. Sequenced material: CD4+ or CD8+ T cells sorted from blood, taken in a trial of the OX40 agonist ivuxolimab. The receptors stem from an adult with an advanced solid tumor such as melanoma, head and neck, liver or kidney cancer.

This clone occurred a few times. This chain joins TRBV4-2 and TRBJ2-7; 11 bases align to TRBD2. V was clipped by 0 bases and J by 5 bases; unmatched bases: 3. The CDR3 sequence is 15 residues long. Per germline, CDR1 LGHNA and CDR2 YNFKEQ. Written as DNA, the CDR3 is TGTGCCAGCAGCCAAGATCCACTAGCGGGAGACGAGCAGTACTTC. This sequence encodes CASSQDPLAGDEQYF.

V usage is TRBV5-5 and J usage is TRBJ2-1; no clear D. V was shortened by 4 bases and J by 8 bases, with 13 bases between the two germline ends. Germline V gives CDR1 SGHKS, CDR2 YYEKEE (reference sequence). The CDR3 extends over 13 amino acids. DNA of the CDR3: TGTGCCAGCAGCGCGGTCTCTTTGGATGAGCAGTTCTTC. Its translation: CASSAVSLDEQFF. Combining the CDR3 with reference TRBV5-5 and TRBJ2-1 gives the whole variable domain DAGVTQSPTHLIKTRGQQVTLRCSPISGHKSVSWYQQVLGQGPQFIFQYYEKEERGRGNFPDRFSARQFPNYSSELNVNALLLGDSALYLCASSAVSLDEQFFGPGTRLTVL.

As regards this clone: One end of the junction varies from germline; a read error may be responsible. The chain uses TRBV7-7 and TRBJ2-2; TRBD2 might be the D (6 bases). The CDR3 is 17 residues long. Germline assignment: CDR1 SSHAT and CDR2 FNYEAQ (reference sequence). This CDR3 is CASSLEHPSANTGELFF. The CDR3 DNA sequence: TGTGCTAGCAGCTTAGAACACCCTAGCGCGAACACCGGGGAGCTGTTTTTT.

The chain couples TRBV29-1 to TRBJ2-7; possibly TRBD2 for D (5 bases). Deletions cut 4 bases from V and 2 bases from J, with 6 bases between. This CDR3 is 11 amino acids long. Germline V gene lookup returns CDR1 SQVTM and CDR2 ANQGSEA. CDR3: CSVGETYEQYF. In DNA, the CDR3 is TGCAGCGTTGGGGAGACCTACGAGCAGTACTTC.

The rearrangement joins TRBV9 to TRBJ1-3; 8 bases map to TRBD1. V dropped 3 bases and J dropped 4; count of bases not matched to a gene: 6. Germline assignment: CDR1 SGDLS and CDR2 YYNGEE. The CDR3 extends over 15 amino acids. In nucleotides, the CDR3 is TGTGCCAGCAGCGCCCGGGACAGGAGCGGAAACACCATATATTTT. Translated: CASSARDRSGNTIYF.

The V call is TRBV25-1, the J call TRBJ2-1; D unresolved. Trimming shortened V by 4 bases and J by 4 bases, and 2 bases separated the two germline ends. Germline-derived CDR1 and CDR2 are MGHDK and SYGVNS. The CDR3 contains 11 residues. In DNA, the CDR3 is TGTGCCAGCAGTGGTTACAATGAGCAGTTCTTC. Amino acid sequence: CASSGYNEQFF.

This clone was counted between two and nine times. V usage is TRBV11-2 and J usage is TRBJ1-1; D unclear. The CDR3 has 14 residues. The germline V gene encodes CDR1 SGHAT and CDR2 FQNNGV. V was shortened by 3 bases and J by 4 bases, with 12 bases between the two germline ends. The CDR3 sequence is CASSLVAGVTEAFF. For the CDR3, the DNA is TGTGCCAGCAGCTTGGTAGCTGGGGTCACTGAAGCTTTCTTT.

The rearrangement links TRBV7-9 to TRBJ2-7; D gene ambiguous. This CDR3 is 16 amino acids long. Trimming took 5 bases from V and 2 from J, leaving 19 bases between them. Germline lookup yields CDR1 SEHNR and CDR2 FQNEAQ (reference sequence). The CDR3, as DNA: TGTGCCAGCAGCCCTAGTAGTGGGGTCTTGGCCTACGAGCAGTACTTC. It encodes CASSPSSGVLAYEQYF.

The V and J genes are TRBV19 and TRBJ1-4, with 8 bases that match TRBD1. J was trimmed by 4 bases and V by 4 bases; bases with no gene match: 11. Germline V gives CDR1 LNHDA, CDR2 SQIVND (reference sequence). This CDR3 has 17 amino acids. The CDR3 DNA reads TGTGCCAGTAGTACAGTCCCGGGACAGGAGTTTAATGAAAAACTGTTTTTT. This sequence encodes CASSTVPGQEFNEKLFF. Drawing the rest from reference TRBV19 and TRBJ1-4, the complete variable domain is DGGITQSPKYLFRKEGQNVTLSCEQNLNHDAMYWYRQDPGQGLRLIYYSQIVNDFQKGDIAEGYSVSREKKESFPLTVTSAQKNPTAFYLCASSTVPGQEFNEKLFFGSGTQLSVL.

This clone was seen a single time. This chain uses TRBV14 with TRBJ2-1; D is ambiguous. The V and J ends lost 8 bases and 12 bases respectively, with 14 bases between them. CDR3 size: 11 residues. Germline lookup yields CDR1 SGHDN and CDR2 FVKESK. The DNA of the CDR3 is TGTGCCAGCGGTCGCGAGGATCCGCAGTTCTTC. Translation: CASGREDPQFF.

The chain links TRBV7-3 to TRBJ2-7; D may be TRBD1 (5 bases). CDR3 length: 14 amino acids. V shed 5 bases and J shed 2 bases, with 13 bases lying between them. CDR1 SGHTA and CDR2 FQGTGA come from the germline V gene. CDR3 DNA sequence: TGTGCCAGCAGCCCGGACATGGGGACCTACGAGCAGTACTTC. Amino acids: CASSPDMGTYEQYF.

This clone showed up just once. J is TRBJ2-7 and V is TRBV4-1; D not resolved. Per germline, CDR1 MGHRA and CDR2 YSYEKL. This CDR3 contains 13 residues. Trimming removed 2 bases from V and 4 bases from J, with 9 bases in between. In DNA, the CDR3 is TGCGCCAGCAGCCAAACCTCCGTATACGAGCAGTACTTC. It codes for CASSQTSVYEQYF.

This clone was seen just once. The rearrangement uses TRBV5-1 and TRBJ2-7, with 14 bases that match TRBD2. The CDR3 is made up of 15 amino acids. V was clipped by 5 bases and J by 5 bases; unmatched bases: 6. Germline V gene sequence: CDR1 SGHRS, CDR2 YFSETQ. CDR3 DNA sequence: TGCGCCAGCAGACCGGGACTAGCGGGAGCCAACGAGCAGTACTTC. Amino acids: CASRPGLAGANEQYF.

The chain recombines TRBV5-5 with TRBJ2-7; 10 nucleotides align to TRBD2. Germline values: CDR1 SGHKS, CDR2 YYEKEE (reference sequence). CDR3 size: 15 residues. V dropped 1 base and J dropped 0; count of bases not matched to a gene: 1. CDR3 sequence: CASSLPSGSSYEQYF. The CDR3 bases are TGTGCCAGCAGCTTGCCTAGCGGGAGCTCCTACGAGCAGTACTTC.

This sequence joins TRBV19 and TRBJ1-5; no clear D. The CDR3 has 15 amino acids. The V end lost 6 bases, the J end lost 3 bases, and 15 bases lay between the germline ends. CDR1 is LNHDA, CDR2 SQIVND, per germline (reference sequence). CDR3 nucleotides: TGTGCCAGTAGCCCAGATCGGGATGACAATCAGCCCCAGCATTTT. It translates to CASSPDRDDNQPQHF.